These 4 T cell receptor beta chains came from one sample sequenced in a study of cytomegalovirus exposure and HLA in healthy donors (dated by TCRdb to the late 2010s). The method behind the library was the immunoSEQ multiplex PCR assay. For the multiplex PCR, a mixture combining 60 forward primers for TCR Vbeta segments and 13 reverse primers for TCR Jbeta segments was used. The table was pulled from immuneACCESS by TCRdb, which kept in-frame rearrangements only. Such tables lose some clones; where checked, under half of the loss comes from unresolved V genes, and the rest has no known cause. This sample has approximately 130,000 clones in its table, and 70% to 80% of those were observed once. Under 3.5% of the sample goes to the ten largest clones. The sequencing sample was made of PBMCs. The receptors shown here come from a man aged 30 to 39 in good health and CMV-seronegative.

The gene calls are TRBV30 and TRBJ2-5, with 7 bases that match TRBD2. Germline loops: CDR1 GTSNPN, CDR2 SVGIG (reference sequence). The CDR3 consists of 15 residues. The junction had 12 bases not matched to a gene; V was cut back by 4 bases and J by 4 bases. Here the CDR3 reads CAWNLGLAAIETQYF. CDR3 nucleotides: TGTGCCTGGAACCTGGGGCTAGCGGCAATAGAGACCCAGTACTTC.

CDR3 DNA sequence: TGTGCCAGCAGTGTTCAGGGGGGTGTACAGTACTTC. It codes for CASSVQGGVQYF. The chain is built from TRBV2 and TRBJ2-7; tentative D call: TRBD1 (7 bases). This CDR3 has 12 residues. Per germline, CDR1 SNHLY and CDR2 FYNNEI. The V and J ends lost 4 bases and 10 bases respectively, with 14 bases between them.

The chain links TRBV2 to TRBJ2-3; 8 bases are a match to TRBD1. The CDR3 covers 16 residues. The V gene end was trimmed by 8 bases and the J gene end by 4 bases; junction bases not matched to a gene: 14. Per germline, CDR1 SNHLY and CDR2 FYNNEI. CDR3 DNA: TGTGCCAGCCTCCTTCTCGGGACAGGAGTCCCAGATACGCAGTATTTT. It yields the protein CASLLLGTGVPDTQYF.

This chain uses TRBV4-1 with TRBJ1-5; D remains ambiguous. In germline, CDR1 is MGHRA, CDR2 YSYEKL. The CDR3 loop spans 16 amino acids. Trimming left V 0 bases short and J 3 bases short, with 12 bases between. The CDR3 nucleotides read TGCGCCAGCAGCCAAGATCCAGCGGGCAACAATCAGCCCCAGCATTTT. Protein: CASSQDPAGNNQPQHF.